What follows is one TCR beta chain and its context. These data originate in a study of Ad26.COV2.S vaccination and SARS-CoV-2 variants. The wider study: The authors gave Ad26.COV2.S intramuscularly, either once or twice 56 days apart.

Treatment in this sample: some 20 received Ad26.COV2.S at low or high dose, single or two shots; 5 received placebo; per-sample allocation not given. Vaccine and placebo recipients were sampled on day 63 after the first injection. Assay: immunoSEQ multiplex PCR; the TCRdb copy retains only in-frame clones and omits some. The table records a few hundred thousand clones, more than 75% of them present only once. Germline loops: CDR1 MNHEY, CDR2 SMNVEV (reference sequence). Trimming took off 3 bases at V and 1 base at J, with 6 bases between the two ends. This CDR3 is built from 13 residues. The rearrangement uses TRBV27 and TRBJ1-1; D unclear. The clonotype originates from a person aged 18 to 65 who received the Ad26.COV2.S COVID-19 vaccine or a placebo. The sample was peripheral blood, taken in a trial of Ad26.COV2.S vaccine versus placebo. The chain's CDR3 is CASSLGKNTEAFF. The CDR3 nucleotides read TGTGCCAGCAGTTTGGGCAAGAACACTGAAGCTTTCTTT.